Below are 19 T cell receptor beta chains sequenced from a single sample in a study of blood T cell repertoires in COVID-19. Clones were sequenced by immunoSEQ multiplex PCR, and TCRdb holds only the in-frame ones, with some missing. The sample lists roughly 160,000 clones; over 70% were seen once. The specimen was PBMCs or T cells enriched from blood (not recorded which). Receptors were obtained from a middle-aged man who had recovered from COVID-19.

The J gene is TRBJ2-7, the V gene TRBV5-1; 7 positions match TRBD1. The CDR3 totals 14 residues. Germline values: CDR1 SGHRS, CDR2 YFSETQ. Trimming removed 0 bases from V and 3 bases from J; junction bases left unmatched: 3. The CDR3 DNA sequence: TGCGCCAGCAGCTTGGGACAGGGTAGCTACGAGCAGTACTTC. This codes for CASSLGQGSYEQYF.

V gene TRBV9 combines with J gene TRBJ1-1; TRBD1 matches 7 bases. V lost 4 bases to trimming and J lost 3 bases; unmatched junction nucleotides: 9. Germline lookup yields CDR1 SGDLS and CDR2 YYNGEE. The CDR3 loop spans 15 amino acids. CDR3 protein: CASSRQGLGDTEAFF. The CDR3 DNA is TGTGCCAGCAGCAGACAGGGATTAGGTGACACTGAAGCTTTCTTT.

The rearrangement uses TRBV2 and TRBJ1-4; 7 bases map to TRBD1. Germline V lookup: CDR1 SNHLY, CDR2 FYNNEI. V lost 6 bases to trimming and J lost 4 bases; unmatched junction nucleotides: 14. CDR3 length: 17 residues. The CDR3 sequence: CASRGTGTAASNEKLFF. DNA of the CDR3: TGTGCCAGCAGGGGCACCGGGACAGCCGCGAGTAATGAAAAACTGTTTTTT.

The chain joins TRBV28 to TRBJ2-7; D remains unclear. CDR1 MDHEN and CDR2 SYDVKM come from the germline V gene. The V end lost 6 bases, the J end lost 2 bases, and 11 bases lay between the germline ends. The CDR3 spans 13 residues. This CDR3 reads CASSPLPAYEQYF. The CDR3 DNA sequence: TGTGCCAGCAGCCCTCTACCCGCCTACGAGCAGTACTTC.

This chain joins TRBV15 and TRBJ1-4, with D unresolved. Trimming took 1 base from V and 8 from J, leaving 20 bases between them. This CDR3 region has 17 residues. Germline values: CDR1 LNHNV, CDR2 YYDKDF (reference sequence). CDR3 protein: CATSRGLYPIEREKLFF. The CDR3 coding sequence is TGTGCCACCAGCAGAGGACTATACCCGATAGAAAGGGAAAAACTGTTTTTT.

This sequence joins TRBV7-9 and TRBJ2-1; the D gene is possibly TRBD1 (5 bases). There are 16 residues in the CDR3. With 4 bases removed from V and 6 bases from J, the gap between germline ends came to 19 bases. Germline V gives CDR1 SEHNR, CDR2 FQNEAQ (reference sequence). The CDR3 is CASSSRIFQGLNEQFF. The CDR3 DNA sequence: TGTGCCAGCAGCTCAAGAATCTTCCAGGGTCTCAATGAGCAGTTCTTC.

This clone was seen once. This chain joins TRBV5-4 and TRBJ1-2; D is uncertain. Germline CDR1 SGHNT, CDR2 YYREEE (reference sequence). V lost 0 bases to trimming and J lost 7 bases, with 19 bases between them. This CDR3 contains 16 residues. CDR3 sequence: CASSLEPEAGSAGYTF. In DNA, the CDR3 is TGTGCCAGCAGCTTGGAGCCCGAGGCGGGGTCGGCTGGCTACACCTTC. The full variable domain, with the rest looked up from reference TRBV5-4 and TRBJ1-2, is ETGVTQSPTHLIKTRGQQVTLRCSSQSGHNTVSWYQQALGQGPQFIFQYYREEENGRGNFPPRFSGLQFPNYSSELNVNALELDDSALYLCASSLEPEAGSAGYTFGSGTRLTVV.

The V gene is TRBV29-1, the J gene TRBJ2-3; a weak D match, TRBD1 (6 bases). CDR1 is SQVTM, CDR2 ANQGSEA, per germline. This CDR3 is 11 amino acids long. V gave up 6 bases and J gave up 11 bases, with 15 bases separating them. CDR3 sequence: CSVTMGAGQYF. The CDR3 DNA reads as TGCAGCGTCACAATGGGGGCAGGGCAGTATTTT.

The genes are TRBV4-1 and TRBJ2-7; D is uncertain. CDR1 is MGHRA, CDR2 YSYEKL, per germline. There are 17 residues in the CDR3. V was shortened by 0 bases and J by 6 bases, with 21 bases between the two germline ends. CDR3 sequence: CASSQEAGMSDRSEQYF. The DNA for the CDR3 is TGCGCCAGCAGCCAAGAAGCCGGTATGTCTGACCGGAGCGAGCAGTACTTC.

The rearrangement links TRBV7-2 to TRBJ1-5; D is ambiguous. Germline loops: CDR1 SGHTA, CDR2 FQGNSA. V was trimmed by 6 bases and J by 2 bases, leaving 14 bases between them. The CDR3 is made up of 15 amino acids. CDR3 nucleotides: TGTGCCAGCAGTCTAGAGACGAGTGGCAATCAGCCCCAGCATTTT. Translation: CASSLETSGNQPQHF.

This rearrangement joins TRBV10-3 to TRBJ1-2, with 7 bases matching TRBD1. This CDR3 has 14 residues. Per germline, CDR1 ENHRY and CDR2 SYGVKD. After removal of 6 bases from V and 4 bases from J, the junction contained 8 bases not matched to a gene. The CDR3 loop is CAIRGDSGGYGYTF. The CDR3, as DNA: TGTGCCATCAGGGGGGACAGCGGGGGCTATGGCTACACCTTC.

The CDR3 region is CASSPPEVSIGRYTF. The CDR3 DNA reads TGTGCCAGCTCACCACCGGAGGTCTCCATTGGGCGCTACACCTTC. This chain connects TRBV18 to TRBJ1-2; D remains ambiguous. Germline lookup yields CDR1 KGHSH and CDR2 LQKENI. The CDR3 has 15 amino acids. V lost 0 bases, J lost 9 bases, and 17 bases lay in between.

The chain couples TRBV4-2 to TRBJ2-7, with a weak D call TRBD1 (5 bases). Trimming removed 0 bases from V and 1 base from J, with 13 bases in between. The CDR3 is 16 amino acids. CDR1 is LGHNA and CDR2 is YNFKEQ in the germline V gene. CDR3 sequence (DNA): TGTGCCAGCAGCCAAGACCAGGGCAGGAATTCCTACGAGCAGTACTTC. Protein: CASSQDQGRNSYEQYF.

The V call is TRBV7-8, the J call TRBJ2-7; weak D call: TRBD1 (6 bases). Germline assignment: CDR1 SGHVS and CDR2 FQNEAQ. V dropped 5 bases and J dropped 2 bases, with 16 bases sitting between them. The CDR3 loop spans 15 amino acids. The CDR3 protein is CASSGTGLLTYEQYF. CDR3 in DNA: TGTGCCAGCAGCGGAACAGGGCTTCTCACCTACGAGCAGTACTTC.

The V call is TRBV3-1 (or the pseudogene TRBV3-2), the J call TRBJ2-1; D is perhaps TRBD1 (5 bases). The CDR3 loop spans 16 amino acids. The germline CDR1 and CDR2 sequences are LGHDT and YNNKEL (reference sequence). With 4 bases removed from V and 1 base from J, the gap between germline ends came to 14 bases. CDR3 DNA: TGTGCCAGCAGCCCCTGGGGCCCTAGTTCCTACAATGAGCAGTTCTTC. Translating gives CASSPWGPSSYNEQFF.

This sequence joins TRBV5-1 and TRBJ2-6; D gene unclear. CDR1 is SGHRS, CDR2 YFSETQ, per germline. Between the trimmed V and J ends, which lost 5 bases and 1 base, there was a span of 7 bases. The CDR3 consists of 14 residues. The CDR3 region is CASSLYSGANVLTF. CDR3 nucleotide sequence: TGCGCCAGCAGTCTCTATTCTGGGGCCAACGTCCTGACTTTC.

V gene TRBV5-1 combines with J gene TRBJ1-5; D is ambiguous. From germline, CDR1 is SGHRS and CDR2 YFSETQ. Trimming pared 0 bases from V and 5 bases from J, leaving 12 bases between. This CDR3 spans 15 amino acids. As DNA, the CDR3 is TGCGCCAGCAGCTTGGACAGTTCCTCAGATCAGCCCCAGCATTTT. Amino acids: CASSLDSSSDQPQHF.

The J gene is TRBJ2-1, the V gene TRBV5-1; 13 bases line up with TRBD2. The V and J ends lost 0 bases and 7 bases, in that order; junction bases with no gene match: 4. The CDR3 contains 16 residues. Germline lookup yields CDR1 SGHRS and CDR2 YFSETQ. The CDR3 nucleotides are TGCGCCAGCAGCTTGGGTAGGACTAGCGGGGGAAATGAGCAGTTCTTC. It codes for CASSLGRTSGGNEQFF.

The chain joins TRBV27 to TRBJ2-1; TRBD2 agrees at 9 bases. Germline V lookup: CDR1 MNHEY, CDR2 SMNVEV (reference sequence). The CDR3 loop spans 15 amino acids. V was pared by 5 bases and J by 9 bases, with 11 bases of the junction left unmatched. The CDR3 region has the DNA TGTGCCAGCAGTCTAGTAGCGGGAGCGCGTCCTGAGCAGTTCTTC. Its protein is CASSLVAGARPEQFF.